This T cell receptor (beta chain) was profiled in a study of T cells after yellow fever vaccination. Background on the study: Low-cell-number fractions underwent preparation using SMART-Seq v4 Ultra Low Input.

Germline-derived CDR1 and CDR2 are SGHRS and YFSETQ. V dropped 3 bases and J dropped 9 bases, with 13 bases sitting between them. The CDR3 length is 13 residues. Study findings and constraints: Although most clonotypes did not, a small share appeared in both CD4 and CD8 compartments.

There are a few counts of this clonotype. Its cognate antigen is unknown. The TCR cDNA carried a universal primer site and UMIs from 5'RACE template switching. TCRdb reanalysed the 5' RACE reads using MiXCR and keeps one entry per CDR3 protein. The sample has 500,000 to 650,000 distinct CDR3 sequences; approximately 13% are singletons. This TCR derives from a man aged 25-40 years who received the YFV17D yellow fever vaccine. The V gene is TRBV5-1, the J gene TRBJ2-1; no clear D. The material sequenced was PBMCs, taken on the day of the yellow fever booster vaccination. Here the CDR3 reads CASSSTLGPEQFF. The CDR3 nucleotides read TGCGCCAGCAGCTCAACCCTAGGACCTGAGCAGTTCTTC.